This T cell receptor (beta chain) was identified during a study of blood T cell repertoires in COVID-19. Assay: immunoSEQ multiplex PCR; the TCRdb copy retains only in-frame clones and omits some. In the table there are more than 100,000 clones, 85% to 90% of which are singletons. The V and J ends lost 0 bases and 6 bases respectively, with 9 bases between them. The CDR3 consists of 14 residues. CDR1 SGHTS and CDR2 YDEGEE come from the germline V gene. This TCR came from a man between 45 and 60 years old with active or convalescent COVID-19. The chain has TRBV5-8 and TRBJ1-4; tentatively, D is TRBD1 (5 bases). Sequencing was done on a sample of peripheral blood. The CDR3 DNA follows: TGTGCCAGCAGCTTGGGGTTAGGGGATGAAAAACTGTTTTTT. This gives the protein CASSLGLGDEKLFF. Filled out from reference TRBV5-8 and TRBJ1-4, the complete variable domain reads EAGVTQSPTHLIKTRGQQATLRCSPISGHTSVYWYQQALGLGLQFLLWYDEGEERNRGNFPPRFSGRQFPNYSSELNVNALELEDSALYLCASSLGLGDEKLFFGSGTQLSVL.